Listed here are 5 T cell receptor beta chains from one sample, sequenced in a study of cytomegalovirus exposure and HLA in healthy donors. In the PCR, 60 Vbeta and 13 Jbeta primers were used. The protocol was immunoSEQ multiplex PCR, while the TCRdb copy is restricted to in-frame clones and leaves out a portion. There are fewer than 250,000 clones in the sample; around 79% occur only once, and under 0.25% lies in the top ten. Sequences were obtained from PBMCs. These receptor sequences come from a girl between 2 and 10 years old in good health and CMV-seronegative.

The V and J genes are TRBV5-1 and TRBJ2-3; 8 bases map to TRBD2. In germline, CDR1 is SGHRS, CDR2 YFSETQ. CDR3 size: 15 residues. The trim removed 2 bases at V and 0 bases at J, leaving 2 bases unmatched. The CDR3 region is CASSFSGTSTDTQYF. In nucleotides, the CDR3 is TGCGCCAGCAGCTTTAGCGGGACTAGCACAGATACGCAGTATTTT. The full variable domain, with the rest looked up from reference TRBV5-1 and TRBJ2-3, is KAGVTQTPRYLIKTRGQQVTLSCSPISGHRSVSWYQQTPGQGLQFLFEYFSETQRNKGNFPGRFSGRQFSNSRSEMNVSTLELGDSALYLCASSFSGTSTDTQYFGPGTRLTVL.

This sequence joins TRBV6-6 and TRBJ2-4; the D gene is possibly TRBD1 (5 bases). Germline V lookup: CDR1 MNHNY, CDR2 SVGAGI (reference sequence). V was trimmed by 5 bases and J by 8 bases, leaving 16 bases between them. CDR3 length: 14 amino acids. The CDR3 DNA reads TGTGCCAGCAGTGCGACAGTGCCTTTGGACATTCAGTACTTC. This codes for CASSATVPLDIQYF.

The rearrangement links TRBV5-1 to TRBJ1-1; 8 bases are shared with TRBD1. V shed 4 bases and J 1 base; nucleotides not matched to a gene: 6. CDR3 length: 15 amino acids. In germline, CDR1 is SGHRS, CDR2 YFSETQ. This CDR3 reads CASSAQGAANTEAFF. DNA for the CDR3: TGCGCCAGCAGCGCCCAGGGGGCGGCGAACACTGAAGCTTTCTTT.

This chain uses TRBV27 with TRBJ2-1, with TRBD2 matching over 11 bases. Germline V gene lookup returns CDR1 MNHEY and CDR2 SMNVEV (reference sequence). V shed 2 bases, J shed 8 bases, and the junction held 5 bases outside the gene matches. This CDR3 spans 15 amino acids. DNA of the CDR3: TGTGCCAGCAGTTTAAGGTCTAGCGGGAGGTATGAGCAGTTCTTC. Translating it yields CASSLRSSGRYEQFF.

The chain recombines TRBV19 with TRBJ1-2, with D uncertain. CDR3 length: 15 residues. The germline CDR1 and CDR2 sequences are LNHDA and SQIVND (reference sequence). Trimming shortened V by 6 bases and J by 0 bases, and 14 bases separated the two germline ends. The DNA of the CDR3 is TGTGCCAGTAGGATACACGACTATGCTAACTATGGCTACACCTTC. This gives the protein CASRIHDYANYGYTF.